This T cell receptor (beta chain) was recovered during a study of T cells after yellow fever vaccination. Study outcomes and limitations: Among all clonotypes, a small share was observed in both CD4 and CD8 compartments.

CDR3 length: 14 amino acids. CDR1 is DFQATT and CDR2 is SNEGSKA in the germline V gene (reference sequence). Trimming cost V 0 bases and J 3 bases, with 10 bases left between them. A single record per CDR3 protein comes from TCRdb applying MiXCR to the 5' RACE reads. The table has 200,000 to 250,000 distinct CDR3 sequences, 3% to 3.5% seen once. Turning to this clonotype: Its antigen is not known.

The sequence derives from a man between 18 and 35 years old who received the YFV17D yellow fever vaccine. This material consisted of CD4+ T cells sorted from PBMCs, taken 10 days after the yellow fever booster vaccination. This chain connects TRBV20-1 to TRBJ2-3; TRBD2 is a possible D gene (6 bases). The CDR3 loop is CSARDSAGTDTQYF. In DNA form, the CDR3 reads TGCAGTGCTAGAGATTCGGCGGGGACAGATACGCAGTATTTT.